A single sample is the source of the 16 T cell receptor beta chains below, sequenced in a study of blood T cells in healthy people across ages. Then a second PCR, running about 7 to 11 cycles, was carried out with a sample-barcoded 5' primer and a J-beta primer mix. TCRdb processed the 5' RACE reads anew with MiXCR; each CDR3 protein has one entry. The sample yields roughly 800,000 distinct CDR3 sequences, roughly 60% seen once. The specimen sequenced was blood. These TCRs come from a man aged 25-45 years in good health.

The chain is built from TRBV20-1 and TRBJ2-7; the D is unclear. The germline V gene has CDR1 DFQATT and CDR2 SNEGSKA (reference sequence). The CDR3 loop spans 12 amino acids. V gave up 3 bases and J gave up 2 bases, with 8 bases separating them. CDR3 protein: CSASRSTYEQYF. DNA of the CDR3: TGCAGTGCTAGCCGATCAACCTACGAGCAGTACTTC.

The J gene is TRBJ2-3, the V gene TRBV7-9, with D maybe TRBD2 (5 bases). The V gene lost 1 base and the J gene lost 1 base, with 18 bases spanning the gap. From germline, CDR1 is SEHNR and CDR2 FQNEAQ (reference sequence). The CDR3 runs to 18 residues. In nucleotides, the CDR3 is TGTGCCAGCAGCTTAGACGAGGGATGGGAGTTTGGCACAGATACGCAGTATTTT. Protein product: CASSLDEGWEFGTDTQYF.

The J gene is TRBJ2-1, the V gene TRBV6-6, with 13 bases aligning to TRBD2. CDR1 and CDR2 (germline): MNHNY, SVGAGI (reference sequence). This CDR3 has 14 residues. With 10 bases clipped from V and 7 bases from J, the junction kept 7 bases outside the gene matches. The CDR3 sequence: CATGLAGVKNEQFF. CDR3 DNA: TGTGCCACCGGACTAGCGGGAGTTAAGAATGAGCAGTTCTTC.

The CDR3: CASSYSRTDFKGYTF. DNA for the CDR3: TGTGCCAGCAGTTACAGCCGGACAGATTTTAAAGGCTACACCTTC. V is TRBV6-5 and J is TRBJ1-2, with D maybe TRBD1 (6 bases). V shed 2 bases and J shed 8 bases, with 18 bases lying between them. The CDR3 length is 15 residues. Per the germline V gene, CDR1 is MNHEY and CDR2 is SVGAGI.

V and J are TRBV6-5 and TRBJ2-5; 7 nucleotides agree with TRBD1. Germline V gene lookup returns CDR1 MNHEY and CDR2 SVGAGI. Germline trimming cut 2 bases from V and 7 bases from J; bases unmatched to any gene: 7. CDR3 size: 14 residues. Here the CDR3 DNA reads TGTGCCAGCAGTTACGAACAGGGGCTGGGGACCCAGTACTTC. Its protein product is CASSYEQGLGTQYF.

DNA of the CDR3: TGTGCCAGCACCAATCTCCTAGCGGGGGGCCGCAATGAGCAGTTCTTC. Amino acids: CASTNLLAGGRNEQFF. The chain employs TRBV12-3 or TRBV12-4 and TRBJ2-1, with 11 bases identical to TRBD2. With 7 bases clipped from V and 6 bases from J, the junction kept 11 bases outside the gene matches. This CDR3 region has 16 residues.

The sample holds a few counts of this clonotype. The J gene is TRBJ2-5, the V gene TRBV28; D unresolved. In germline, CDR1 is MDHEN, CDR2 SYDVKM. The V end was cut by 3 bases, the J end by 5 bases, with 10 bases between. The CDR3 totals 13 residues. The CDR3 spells CASSFDTAETQYF. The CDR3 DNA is TGTGCCAGCAGTTTTGATACGGCGGAGACCCAGTACTTC.

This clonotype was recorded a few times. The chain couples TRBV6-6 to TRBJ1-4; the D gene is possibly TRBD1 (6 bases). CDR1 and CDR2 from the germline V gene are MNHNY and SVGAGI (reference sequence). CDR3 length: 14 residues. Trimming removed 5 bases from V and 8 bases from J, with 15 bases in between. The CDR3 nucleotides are TGTGCCAGCAGTCAACCGCCGGGGGCGGAAAAACTGTTTTTT. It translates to CASSQPPGAEKLFF.

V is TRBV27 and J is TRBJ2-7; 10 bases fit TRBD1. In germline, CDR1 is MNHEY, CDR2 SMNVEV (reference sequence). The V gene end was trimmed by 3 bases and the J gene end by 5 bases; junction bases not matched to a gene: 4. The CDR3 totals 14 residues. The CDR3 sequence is CASSLSGTGDEQYF. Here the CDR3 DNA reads TGTGCCAGCAGTTTGTCCGGGACAGGGGACGAGCAGTACTTC.

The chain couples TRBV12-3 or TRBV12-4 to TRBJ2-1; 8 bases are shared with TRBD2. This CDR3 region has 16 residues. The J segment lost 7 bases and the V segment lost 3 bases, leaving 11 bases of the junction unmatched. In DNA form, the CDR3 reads TGTGCCAGCAGTTTTGGCGGGGGGCAAGTTCTTAATGAGCAGTTCTTC. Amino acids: CASSFGGGQVLNEQFF.

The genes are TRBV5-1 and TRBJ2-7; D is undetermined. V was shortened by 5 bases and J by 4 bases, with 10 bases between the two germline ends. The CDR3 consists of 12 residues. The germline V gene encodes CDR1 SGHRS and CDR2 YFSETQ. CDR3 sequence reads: CASSYGWYEQYF. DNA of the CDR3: TGCGCCAGCAGTTACGGATGGTACGAGCAGTACTTC. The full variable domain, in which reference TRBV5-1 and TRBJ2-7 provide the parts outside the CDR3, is KAGVTQTPRYLIKTRGQQVTLSCSPISGHRSVSWYQQTPGQGLQFLFEYFSETQRNKGNFPGRFSGRQFSNSRSEMNVSTLELGDSALYLCASSYGWYEQYFGPGTRLTVT.

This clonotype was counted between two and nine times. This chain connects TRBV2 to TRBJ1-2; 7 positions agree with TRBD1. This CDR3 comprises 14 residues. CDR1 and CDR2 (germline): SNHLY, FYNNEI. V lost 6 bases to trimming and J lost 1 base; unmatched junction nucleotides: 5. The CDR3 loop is CASRGDSSNYGYTF. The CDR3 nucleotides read TGTGCCAGCAGAGGGGACAGCAGTAACTATGGCTACACCTTC.

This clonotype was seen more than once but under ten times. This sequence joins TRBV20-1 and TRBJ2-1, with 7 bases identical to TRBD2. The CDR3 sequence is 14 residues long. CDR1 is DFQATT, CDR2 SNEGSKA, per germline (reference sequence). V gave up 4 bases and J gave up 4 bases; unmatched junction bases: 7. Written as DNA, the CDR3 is TGCAGTGCTAATTGGGACTATTCTTACAATGAGCAGTTCTTC. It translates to CSANWDYSYNEQFF.

CDR3 DNA sequence: TGTGCCAGCAGCGCCCGGGACAGGGTACCCTACGAGCAGTACTTC. Encoded protein: CASSARDRVPYEQYF. The chain recombines TRBV7-9 with TRBJ2-7; 9 bases are shared with TRBD1. The CDR3 is 15 amino acids. The germline CDR1 and CDR2 sequences are SEHNR and FQNEAQ (reference sequence). Trimming cost V 5 bases and J 2 bases; bases outside gene matches: 7.

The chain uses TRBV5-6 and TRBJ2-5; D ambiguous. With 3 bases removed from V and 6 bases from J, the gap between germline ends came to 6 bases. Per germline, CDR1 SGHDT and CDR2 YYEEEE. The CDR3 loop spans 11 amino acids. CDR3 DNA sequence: TGTGCCAGCAGCTCTGAAAAGACCCAGTACTTC. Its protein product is CASSSEKTQYF.

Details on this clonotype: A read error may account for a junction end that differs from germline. The CDR3 coding sequence is TGTGCCAGCAGCCTAGCTGATACCTACAATGAGCAGTACTTC. Translating it yields CASSLADTYNEQYF. The chain couples TRBV7-2 to TRBJ2-1; possible D gene TRBD2, 5 bases. The tail of the sequence fits TRBJ2-7 better, so the J call may be wrong. Germline loops: CDR1 SGHTA, CDR2 FQGNSA. This CDR3 is built from 14 residues.